The rows below give T cell receptor beta chains drawn from one sample of a study of cytotoxic CD8 clonotypes in ibrutinib-treated CLL. Method: immunoSEQ multiplex PCR; TCRdb's copy keeps in-frame clones and lacks some. The sample records fewer than 80,000 clones, 57% being singletons. Sequencing was performed on PBMCs, taken after 12 months of ibrutinib treatment. The receptors come from a human donor with chronic lymphocytic leukemia. CDR3s include the opening cysteine and the closing phenylalanine or tryptophan.

TRBV7-2 CASSPGYEQYF
TRBV18 CASSRDYYTDTQYF
TRBV6-1 CASSEVRDTEAFF
TRBV18 CASSPTPSGRGNTGELFF
TRBV27 CASSLGGSEPQHF
TRBV28 CASSLGPRSPLF
TRBV5-1 CASSHGAIYGYTF
TRBV29-1 CSVGDRASGAFF
TRBV4-2 CASSQVMGGGEAFF
TRBV2 CASSRQAPNQPQHF
TRBV6-6 CASTRSGGATDTQYF
TRBV7-2 CASSADRASLYEQYF
TRBV6-5 CASSYSLGSAGELFF
TRBV5-6 CASSGGTRGPGELFF
TRBV4-2 CASSSDPLNEKLFF
TRBV19 CASERYRQAGANVLTF
TRBV5-4 CASSSSAGPDQETQYF
TRBV29-1 CSVRPGKETQYF
TRBV2 CANDRPSYGYTF
TRBV5-1 CASSLEGFGYGYTF
TRBV27 CASRVPGLSYNEQFF
TRBV5-1 CASSSGSNQPQHF
TRBV7-8 CASSLTFGTADTQYF
TRBV9 CASSGYGTSGPDTQYF
TRBV12-1 CASISTSGRAGELFF